This T cell receptor (beta chain) emerged from a study of T cell clonality in common variable immunodeficiency. Points from the study as a whole: CVID subjects had higher TCRbeta clonality than healthy controls, most marked in about a third. Fewer deletions and N-nucleotide insertions were reportedly seen in common variable immunodeficiency TCR beta sequences. CVID subjects shared fewer TCRbeta clones than healthy controls did.

This table comes from immunoSEQ multiplex PCR, and its TCRdb copy is limited to in-frame clones, with some not included. The specimen has tens of thousands of clones, none found just once. CDR3 length: 15 amino acids. Germline V gene data show CDR1 as SGHTA and CDR2 as FQGTGA. This clone was seen a few times. Antigen unknown. The junction does not match germline at one end; this may be a read error. The CDR3 end is not reached by the read, which stops 3 residues before it; the germline J gene fills it in. Donors gave roughly 5 to 8 ml heparinized peripheral whole blood. The material sequenced was peripheral blood mononuclear cells. V and J are TRBV7-3 and TRBJ2-7; TRBD1 is a possible D gene (5 bases). The receptor was derived from a person aged 18-69 years in good health. The CDR3 sequence: CASGLGQGSPYEQYF. The sequenced part of the CDR3 DNA is TGTGCCAGCGGCTTAGGGCAGGGCAGCCCCTACGAG.